This TCR beta chain was captured by sequencing in a study of blood T cell repertoires in COVID-19. About the study: Sites across the United States, Italy and Spain contributed samples from acute and convalescent COVID-19. T cells, B-cell-depleted T cells, or PBMCs provided the cDNA or gDNA that served as material.

CDR3 size: 14 residues. V was clipped by 6 bases and J by 4 bases, with 15 bases between them. Per germline, CDR1 SNHLY and CDR2 FYNNEI. The Seattle patients, enrolled during active infection, were followed longitudinally. Authors' analysis steps: Reference gene primer amplification yielded estimated nucleated cell counts. Sequencing used immunoSEQ multiplex PCR; TCRdb keeps in-frame clones, though not all of them. The DNA gave D and trimming, while V, J and clone size come from that table. The table shows 140,000 to 150,000 clones, with around 85% occurring only once. The receptor comes from a woman aged 55 to 70 with COVID-19, enrolled during active disease. This chain joins TRBV2 and TRBJ1-2; D is ambiguous. The material sequenced was peripheral blood. The CDR3 DNA reads TGTGCCAGCAGGGACGGACTGAGGACCTATGGCTACACCTTC. Its protein product is CASRDGLRTYGYTF.